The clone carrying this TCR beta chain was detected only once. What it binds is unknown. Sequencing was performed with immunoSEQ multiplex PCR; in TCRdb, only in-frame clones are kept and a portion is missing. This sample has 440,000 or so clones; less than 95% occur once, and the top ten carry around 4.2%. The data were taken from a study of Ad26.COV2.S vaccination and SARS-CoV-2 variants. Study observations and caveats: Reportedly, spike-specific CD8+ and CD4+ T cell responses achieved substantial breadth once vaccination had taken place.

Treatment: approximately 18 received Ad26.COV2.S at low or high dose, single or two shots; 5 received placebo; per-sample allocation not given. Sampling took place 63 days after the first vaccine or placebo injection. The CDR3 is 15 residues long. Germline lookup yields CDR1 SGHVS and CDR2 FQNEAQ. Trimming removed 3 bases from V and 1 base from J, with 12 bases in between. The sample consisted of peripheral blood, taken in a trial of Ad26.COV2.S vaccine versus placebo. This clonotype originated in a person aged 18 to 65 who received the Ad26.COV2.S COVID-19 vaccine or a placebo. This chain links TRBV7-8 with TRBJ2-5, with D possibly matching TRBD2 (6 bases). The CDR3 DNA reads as TGTGCCAGCAGCTTCGGAGGGACGGTCCAAGAGACCCAGTACTTC. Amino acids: CASSFGGTVQETQYF.